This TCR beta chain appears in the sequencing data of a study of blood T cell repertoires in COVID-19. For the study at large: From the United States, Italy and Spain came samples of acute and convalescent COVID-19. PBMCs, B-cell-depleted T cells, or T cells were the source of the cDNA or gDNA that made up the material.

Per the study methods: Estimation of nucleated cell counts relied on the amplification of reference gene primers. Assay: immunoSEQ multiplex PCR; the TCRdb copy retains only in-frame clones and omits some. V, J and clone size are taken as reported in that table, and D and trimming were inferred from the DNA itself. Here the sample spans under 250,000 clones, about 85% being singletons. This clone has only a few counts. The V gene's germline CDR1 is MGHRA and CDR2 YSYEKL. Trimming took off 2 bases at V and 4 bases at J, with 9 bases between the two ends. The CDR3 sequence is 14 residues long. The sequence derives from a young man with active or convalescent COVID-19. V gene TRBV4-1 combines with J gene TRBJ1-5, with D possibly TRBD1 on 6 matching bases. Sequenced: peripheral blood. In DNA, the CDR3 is TGCGCCAGCAGCCAAAATACAGGGAATCAGCCCCAGCATTTT. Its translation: CASSQNTGNQPQHF.